A single sample gave rise to the 20 T cell receptor beta chains below, sequenced in a study of blood T cell repertoires in COVID-19. Sequencing used immunoSEQ multiplex PCR; TCRdb keeps in-frame clones, though not all of them. The table shows some 130,000 clones, with approximately 80% occurring only once. Sequencing was done on a sample of peripheral blood. Source of these receptors: a woman in her sixties with active or convalescent COVID-19.

The genes are TRBV11-2 and TRBJ1-4, with unresolved D. Trimming stripped 4 bases from V and 0 bases from J, with 9 bases between. This CDR3 contains 15 residues. The germline CDR1 and CDR2 sequences are SGHAT and FQNNGV. This CDR3 reads CASSSRTATNEKLFF. The CDR3 nucleotides are TGTGCCAGCAGCTCGCGCACTGCAACTAATGAAAAACTGTTTTTT.

This clone has just a few counts. The chain carries TRBV6-5 and TRBJ1-4, with D maybe TRBD1 (5 bases). CDR1 and CDR2 (germline): MNHEY, SVGAGI. V was clipped by 6 bases and J by 5 bases, with 16 bases between them. The CDR3 length is 15 residues. CDR3: CASRDTGGKNEKLFF. CDR3 nucleotides: TGTGCCAGCAGAGATACGGGGGGGAAGAATGAAAAACTGTTTTTT.

This clone was counted a single time. The chain uses TRBV28 and TRBJ1-5, with D hard to call. The CDR3 totals 14 residues. The ends were cut back, 2 bases at V and 8 bases at J, with 13 bases in the middle. CDR1 is MDHEN and CDR2 is SYDVKM in the germline V gene. CDR3 nucleotides: TGTGCCAGCAGTTTAGGGCCTCGGTTTGAGCCCCAGCATTTT. Encoded protein: CASSLGPRFEPQHF.

This chain uses TRBV5-4 with TRBJ2-7; D is undetermined. This CDR3 is built from 13 residues. Germline V lookup: CDR1 SGHNT, CDR2 YYREEE (reference sequence). V was shortened by 2 bases and J by 6 bases, with 12 bases between the two germline ends. For the CDR3, the DNA is TGTGCCAGCAGCTTCGAGACTGAAAGCGAGCAGTACTTC. Its protein product is CASSFETESEQYF.

This clone was seen a single time. The CDR3 sequence: CASSRGWGPNEKLFF. The CDR3 DNA reads as TGTGCCAGCAGTAGGGGTTGGGGGCCTAATGAAAAACTGTTTTTT. The V call is TRBV6-5, the J call TRBJ1-4; D might be TRBD1 (6 bases). Germline V CDR1 and CDR2: MNHEY, SVGAGI. V was clipped by 5 bases and J by 3 bases, with 13 bases between them. CDR3 length: 15 amino acids.

This clone was seen just once. The chain uses TRBV6-5 and TRBJ1-4; D is perhaps TRBD1 (6 bases). V was trimmed by 6 bases and J by 8 bases, leaving 13 bases between them. Germline V gene lookup returns CDR1 MNHEY and CDR2 SVGAGI. The length of the CDR3 is 13 residues. The CDR3 DNA is TGTGCCAGCAGCGGACAGCGGAGCGAAAAACTGTTTTTT. This gives the protein CASSGQRSEKLFF.

V and J are TRBV10-3 and TRBJ2-1; no clear D. CDR1 and CDR2 from the germline V gene are ENHRY and SYGVKD. The CDR3 contains 14 residues. Between the trimmed V and J ends, which lost 6 bases and 3 bases, there was a span of 12 bases. As DNA, the CDR3 is TGTGCCATCAGCGGTAACTTACGCTACAATGAGCAGTTCTTC. It translates to CAISGNLRYNEQFF.

The chain is built from TRBV11-3 and TRBJ1-1; D call uncertain. Trimming removed 5 bases at V and 0 bases at J, with 7 bases between. This CDR3 region has 13 residues. Germline CDR1 SGHNT, CDR2 YENEEA. The CDR3, as DNA: TGTGCCAGCAGCGTTAATATGAACACTGAAGCTTTCTTT. Encoded protein: CASSVNMNTEAFF.

DNA of the CDR3: TGTGCCAGCAGCGGTCTCGCGGGGGTAGGCCAGCCCCAGCATTTT. Translation: CASSGLAGVGQPQHF. The chain employs TRBV7-8 and TRBJ1-5; D may be TRBD1 (5 bases). Trimming shortened V by 5 bases and J by 7 bases, and 18 bases separated the two germline ends. There are 15 residues in the CDR3. CDR1 and CDR2 from the germline V gene are SGHVS and FQNEAQ.

This clone was seen just once. The rearrangement joins TRBV27 to TRBJ1-2, with a weak D call TRBD1 (5 bases). The length of the CDR3 is 13 residues. V dropped 0 bases and J dropped 7 bases, with 9 bases sitting between them. The germline gives CDR1 MNHEY, CDR2 SMNVEV (reference sequence). CDR3 in amino acids: CASSLSGGGGYTF. The CDR3 nucleotides are TGTGCCAGCAGTTTATCCGGGGGGGGTGGCTACACCTTC.

The chain couples TRBV7-9 to TRBJ2-7; TRBD1 matches 7 bases. V shed 5 bases, J shed 0 bases, and the junction held 4 bases outside the gene matches. Germline CDR1 SEHNR, CDR2 FQNEAQ (reference sequence). CDR3 size: 14 residues. The CDR3 sequence is CASSRQGGSYEQYV. The CDR3 DNA is TGTGCCAGCAGCCGACAGGGCGGCTCCTACGAGCAGTACGTC.

In its sample, this clone was seen a few times. In DNA form, the CDR3 reads TGTGCCAGCAGCGTAGCTACGGCAGGGGTTATGAACACTGAAGCTTTCTTT. Protein sequence: CASSVATAGVMNTEAFF. The gene calls are TRBV9 and TRBJ1-1, with a weak D call TRBD1 (6 bases). Germline CDR1 reads SGDLS; CDR2 reads YYNGEE. CDR3 length equals 17 residues. Trimming took off 0 bases at V and 0 bases at J, with 15 bases between the two ends.

The chain uses TRBV6-2 or TRBV6-3 and TRBJ2-3, with D possibly matching TRBD2 (5 bases). CDR1 MNHEY and CDR2 SVGEGT come from the germline V gene. CDR3 length: 15 amino acids. Trimming removed 4 bases at V and 0 bases at J, with 11 bases between. The CDR3 reads CASSWLARSTDTQYF. The CDR3, as DNA: TGTGCCAGCAGTTGGTTAGCGAGGAGCACAGATACGCAGTATTTT.

The chain joins TRBV30 to TRBJ2-6; 9 positions agree with TRBD1. The CDR3 has 17 amino acids. Germline trimming cut 3 bases from V and 0 bases from J; bases unmatched to any gene: 6. Germline V CDR1 and CDR2: GTSNPN, SVGIG (reference sequence). The CDR3 DNA follows: TGTGCCTGGAGGAGGGACAGGGCTCGCTCTGGGGCCAACGTCCTGACTTTC. Translated, it gives CAWRRDRARSGANVLTF.

As for this clone: Other nucleotide sequences in the sample specify the same CDR3. The chain is built from TRBV12-3 or TRBV12-4 and TRBJ2-2; D uncertain. The CDR3 runs to 13 residues. The germline V and J ends were trimmed by 5 bases and 2 bases, with 6 bases remaining between them. The CDR3 reads CASSPGNTGELFF. CDR3 bases: TGTGCCAGCAGTCCCGGTAACACCGGGGAGCTGTTTTTT.

The V and J genes are TRBV3-1 (or the pseudogene TRBV3-2) and TRBJ2-1; 14 bases agree with TRBD2. Trimming cost V 5 bases and J 8 bases; bases outside gene matches: 14. This CDR3 contains 18 residues. Germline lookup yields CDR1 LGHDT and CDR2 YNNKEL (reference sequence). CDR3 sequence: CASSSGLAGGGKVDEQFF. The DNA for the CDR3 is TGTGCCAGCAGCTCCGGACTAGCGGGAGGAGGGAAGGTGGATGAGCAGTTCTTC.

The genes are TRBV5-1 and TRBJ2-7, with 9 positions matching TRBD1. Germline trimming cut 2 bases from V and 5 bases from J; bases unmatched to any gene: 5. The CDR3 runs to 14 residues. Germline V gene lookup returns CDR1 SGHRS and CDR2 YFSETQ. In nucleotides, the CDR3 is TGCGCCAGCAGCTTTGGGACAGGGATAAACGAGCAGTACGTC. Amino acid sequence: CASSFGTGINEQYV.

The chain joins TRBV4-3 to TRBJ1-2; the match to TRBD1 covers 9 bases. The CDR3 is 16 amino acids. J lost 4 bases, V lost 2 bases, and 8 bases had no gene match. Germline CDR1 and CDR2: LGHNA and YSLEER. This CDR3 is CASSQNPGTGFYGYTF. The DNA for the CDR3 is TGCGCCAGCAGCCAAAACCCCGGGACAGGGTTCTATGGCTACACCTTC.

The chain links TRBV19 to TRBJ2-3; maybe TRBD1 (5 bases). Germline loops: CDR1 LNHDA, CDR2 SQIVND (reference sequence). V lost 2 bases and J 4 bases, leaving 10 bases between the germline ends. The CDR3 runs 14 residues. This CDR3 is CASSIRTTADTQYF. CDR3 in DNA: TGTGCCAGTAGTATAAGGACAACGGCAGATACGCAGTATTTT.

The chain is built from TRBV7-8 and TRBJ1-1; TRBD1 agrees at 7 bases. V lost 2 bases, J lost 8 bases, and 2 bases stayed unmatched. The CDR3 runs to 12 residues. CDR1 SGHVS and CDR2 FQNEAQ come from the germline V gene. The CDR3 bases are TGTGCCAGCAGCTTACACAGGGGAGAAGCTTTCTTT. Amino acid sequence: CASSLHRGEAFF.